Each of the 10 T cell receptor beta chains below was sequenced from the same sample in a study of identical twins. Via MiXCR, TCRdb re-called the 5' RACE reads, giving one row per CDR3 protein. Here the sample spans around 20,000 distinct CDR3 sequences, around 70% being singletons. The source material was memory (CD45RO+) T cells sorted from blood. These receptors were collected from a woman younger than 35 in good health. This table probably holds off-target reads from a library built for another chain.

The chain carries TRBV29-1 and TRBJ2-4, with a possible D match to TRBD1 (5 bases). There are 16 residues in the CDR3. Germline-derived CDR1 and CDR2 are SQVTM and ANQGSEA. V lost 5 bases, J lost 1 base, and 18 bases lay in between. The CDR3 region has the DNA TGCAGCGTTAGATCGGCCAGGGCCGAGGCCAAAAACATTCAGTACTTC. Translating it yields CSVRSARAEAKNIQYF. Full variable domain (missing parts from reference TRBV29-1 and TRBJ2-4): SAVISQKPSRDICQRGTSLTIQCQVDSQVTMMFWYRQQPGQSLTLIATANQGSEATYESGFVIDKFPISRPNLTFSTLTVSNMSPEDSSIYLCSVRSARAEAKNIQYFGAGTRLSVL.

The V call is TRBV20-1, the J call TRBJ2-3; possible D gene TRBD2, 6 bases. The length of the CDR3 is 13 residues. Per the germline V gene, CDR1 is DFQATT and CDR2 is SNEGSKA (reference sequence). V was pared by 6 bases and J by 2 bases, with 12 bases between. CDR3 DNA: TGCAGTGCCGCGGGACTCTCCACAGATACGCAGTATTTT. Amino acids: CSAAGLSTDTQYF.

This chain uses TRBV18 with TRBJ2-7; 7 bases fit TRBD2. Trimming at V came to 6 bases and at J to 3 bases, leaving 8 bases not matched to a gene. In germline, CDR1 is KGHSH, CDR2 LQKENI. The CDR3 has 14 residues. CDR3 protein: CASSTTGGSYEQYF. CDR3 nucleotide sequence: TGTGCCAGCTCCACCACGGGCGGGAGCTACGAGCAGTACTTC.

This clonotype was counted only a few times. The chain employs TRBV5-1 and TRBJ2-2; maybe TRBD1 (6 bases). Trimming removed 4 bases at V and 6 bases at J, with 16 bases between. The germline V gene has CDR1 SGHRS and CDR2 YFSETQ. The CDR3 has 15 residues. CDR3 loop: CASSPNRERAGELFF. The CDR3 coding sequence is TGCGCCAGCAGCCCCAACAGGGAGAGGGCCGGGGAGCTGTTTTTT.

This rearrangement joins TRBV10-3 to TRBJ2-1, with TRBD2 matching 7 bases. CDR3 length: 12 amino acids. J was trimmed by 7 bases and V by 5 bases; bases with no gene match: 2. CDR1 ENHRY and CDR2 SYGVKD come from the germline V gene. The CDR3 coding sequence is TGTGCCATCAGTCGAGCGGGAAATGAGCAGTTCTTC. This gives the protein CAISRAGNEQFF.

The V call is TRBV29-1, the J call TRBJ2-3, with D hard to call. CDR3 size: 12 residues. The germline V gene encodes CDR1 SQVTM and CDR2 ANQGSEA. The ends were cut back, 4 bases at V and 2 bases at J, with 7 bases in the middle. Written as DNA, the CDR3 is TGCAGCGTTGGAAGGGACACAGATACGCAGTATTTT. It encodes CSVGRDTDTQYF.

This CDR3 reads CATSRAQRGINEQFF. Here the CDR3 DNA reads TGTGCCACCAGCAGAGCCCAGCGTGGGATCAATGAGCAGTTCTTC. The chain carries TRBV15 and TRBJ2-1; no clear D gene. Germline CDR1 and CDR2: LNHNV and YYDKDF (reference sequence). This CDR3 has 15 amino acids. V was clipped by 1 base and J by 6 bases, with 13 bases between them.

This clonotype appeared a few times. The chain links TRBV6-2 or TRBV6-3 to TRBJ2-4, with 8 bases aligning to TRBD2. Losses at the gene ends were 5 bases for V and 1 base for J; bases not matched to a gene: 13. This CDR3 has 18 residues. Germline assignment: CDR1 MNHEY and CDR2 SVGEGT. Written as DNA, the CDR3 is TGTGCCAGCAGTGGAGGAGCGGGAGAAGATAAGGCCAAAAACATTCAGTACTTC. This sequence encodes CASSGGAGEDKAKNIQYF.

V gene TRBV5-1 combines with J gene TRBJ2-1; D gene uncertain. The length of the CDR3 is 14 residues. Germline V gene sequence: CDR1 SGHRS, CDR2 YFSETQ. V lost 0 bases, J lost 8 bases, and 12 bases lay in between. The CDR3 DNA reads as TGCGCCAGCAGCTTGGACCCGACGAGCCATGAGCAGTTCTTC. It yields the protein CASSLDPTSHEQFF.

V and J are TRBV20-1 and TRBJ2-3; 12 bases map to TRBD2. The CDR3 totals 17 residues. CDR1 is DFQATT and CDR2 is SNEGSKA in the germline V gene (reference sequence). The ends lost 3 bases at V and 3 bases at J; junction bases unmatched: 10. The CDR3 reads CSASPLVLAGGTDTQYF. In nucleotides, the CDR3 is TGCAGTGCTAGCCCCTTAGTACTAGCGGGAGGTACAGATACGCAGTATTTT.